This T cell receptor (beta chain) was found in a study of breast tumors, draining lymph nodes, adjacent tissues. Study-level results: Luminal-like breast cancer showed significantly greater tumor-nontumor repertoire similarity than basal-like breast cancer did. Data only fit, rather than demonstrated, lymph node origin of most tumor T cells. Compared with lymph nodes, tumors were less diverse; compared with nontumor tissue, more. Most tumor T cells seemingly derive from lymph node, then expand in tumor.

Axillary draining lymph nodes of breast cancer patients supplied the node samples. The CDR3 is 14 residues long. Trimming pared 2 bases from V and 9 bases from J, leaving 17 bases between. Germline values: CDR1 SGDLS, CDR2 YYNGEE. TCRdb itself ran the multiplex PCR reads through MiXCR, one entry per CDR3 protein. The table lists fewer than 250,000 distinct CDR3 sequences, approximately 29% of them singletons. On this clonotype itself: What it binds is unknown.

The clonotype was recovered from a female donor with breast cancer. Some clones in this sample may be carry-over from other donors' samples. The chain is built from TRBV9 and TRBJ2-5, with a tentative D call TRBD2 (6 bases). Sequences were obtained from axillary lymph node tissue. The CDR3 DNA follows: TGTGCCAGCAGCGTGGGGGGTTCAAAGCAGCCCCAGTACTTC. As protein: CASSVGGSKQPQYF.